The clone carrying this TCR beta chain was recorded only once. The antigen remains undetermined. This specimen comes from a study of cytomegalovirus exposure and HLA in healthy donors. Study results and limitations: Certain indistinguishable V segments, among them TRBV6-2 and TRBV6-3, were excluded. In a later analysis, V- and J-gene trimming of beta chains associated with a DCLRE1C missense variant, replicated independently.

The germline gives CDR1 SGHRS, CDR2 YFSETQ. V shed 9 bases, J shed 4 bases, and the junction held 17 bases outside the gene matches. The CDR3 has 16 amino acids. Amplification used 60 Vbeta primers and 13 Jbeta primers. The authors' processing: There were about 80 million unique TCR beta chains by a later count, and approximately 10 million of them were shared. The method was immunoSEQ multiplex PCR; TCRdb's version includes in-frame clones alone and lacks a portion of them. V and J calls and clone size are those listed in that table; D and trimming were worked out from the DNA. The table lists more than 110,000 clones, about 76% of them singletons.

This receptor was taken from a man aged 18 to 30 in good health and CMV-seronegative. The chain links TRBV5-1 to TRBJ2-5; 8 nucleotides agree with TRBD2. Material for sequencing was PBMCs. DNA for the CDR3: TGCGCCACGTGCCCGGAGGGGACTAGGGGTCTAGAGACCCAGTACTTC. Protein: CATCPEGTRGLETQYF. Variable domain in full (rest from reference TRBV5-1 and TRBJ2-5): KAGVTQTPRYLIKTRGQQVTLSCSPISGHRSVSWYQQTPGQGLQFLFEYFSETQRNKGNFPGRFSGRQFSNSRSEMNVSTLELGDSALYLCATCPEGTRGLETQYFGPGTRLLVL.